Below are 23 T cell receptor beta chains sequenced from a single sample in a study of cytomegalovirus exposure and HLA in healthy donors. PCR primers comprised 60 Vbeta and 13 Jbeta primers. Libraries were prepared by immunoSEQ multiplex PCR; TCRdb keeps only in-frame clonotypes and omits some of them. The table includes approximately 150,000 clones, over 70% detected once. The sample consisted of PBMCs. The receptor source for this set is a woman in her twenties or thirties in good health and CMV-seropositive.

In DNA, the CDR3 is TGTGCCAGCAGAGACGGGACAGGCCCTATAGGCGGCTACACCTTC. As protein: CASRDGTGPIGGYTF. The chain couples TRBV28 to TRBJ1-2; 8 bases fit TRBD1. Germline values: CDR1 MDHEN, CDR2 SYDVKM. The V segment lost 6 bases and the J segment 8 bases; nucleotides outside the gene matches: 14. The CDR3 totals 15 residues.

The table lists this clone with a few counts. The chain couples TRBV5-1 to TRBJ1-1; TRBD1 matches 8 bases. In germline, CDR1 is SGHRS, CDR2 YFSETQ. Germline trimming cut 4 bases from V and 3 bases from J; bases unmatched to any gene: 2. This CDR3 has 13 residues. The CDR3 DNA reads TGCGCCAGCAGCGGACAGGGAGACACTGAAGCTTTCTTT. Its translation is CASSGQGDTEAFF. The variable domain in full, completed from reference TRBV5-1 and TRBJ1-1, reads KAGVTQTPRYLIKTRGQQVTLSCSPISGHRSVSWYQQTPGQGLQFLFEYFSETQRNKGNFPGRFSGRQFSNSRSEMNVSTLELGDSALYLCASSGQGDTEAFFGQGTRLTVV.

The gene calls are TRBV12-5 and TRBJ2-1, with TRBD2 matching over 11 bases. The CDR3 sequence is 16 residues long. The junction had 4 bases not matched to a gene; V was cut back by 0 bases and J by 6 bases. CDR1 and CDR2 (germline): LGHNT, FRNRAP. This CDR3 is CASGLVLGTSGNEQFF. The CDR3 nucleotides read TGTGCTAGTGGTTTGGTACTTGGGACTAGCGGCAATGAGCAGTTCTTC.

This rearrangement joins TRBV7-2 to TRBJ2-2, with D tentatively TRBD2 (5 bases). The V gene lost 8 bases and the J gene lost 4 bases, with 20 bases spanning the gap. Germline V gene data show CDR1 as SGHTA and CDR2 as FQGNSA. The CDR3 is 16 residues long. CDR3 sequence: CASGSRAPKTTGELFF. In DNA form, the CDR3 reads TGTGCCAGCGGGTCGAGGGCCCCTAAGACCACCGGGGAGCTGTTTTTT.

The gene calls are TRBV4-1 and TRBJ1-6, with 7 bases fitting TRBD1. J gave up 5 bases and V 3 bases, and 4 bases lay outside the gene matches. Germline V CDR1 and CDR2: MGHRA, YSYEKL. This CDR3 contains 15 residues. The CDR3 loop reads CASSQTTGNNSPLHF. CDR3 DNA: TGCGCCAGCAGCCAGACGACAGGGAATAATTCACCCCTCCACTTT.

This clone occurred a few times. The chain links TRBV12-5 to TRBJ2-7, with a possible D match to TRBD1 (5 bases). The CDR3 spans 13 residues. Germline-derived CDR1 and CDR2 are LGHNT and FRNRAP. V was clipped by 4 bases and J by 5 bases, with 12 bases between them. Written as DNA, the CDR3 is TGTGCTAGTGGTTCTCAGGGTTTCCACGAGCAGTACTTC. Translating it yields CASGSQGFHEQYF.

The CDR3 region is CAISDQTSGGLYEQYF. The CDR3 nucleotides read TGTGCCATCAGTGATCAGACTAGCGGGGGACTCTACGAGCAGTACTTC. The chain links TRBV10-3 to TRBJ2-7, with TRBD2 matching 12 bases. Germline CDR1 and CDR2: ENHRY and SYGVKD. This CDR3 spans 16 amino acids. Unmatched junction bases numbered 6, after V lost 3 bases and J lost 3 bases.

The chain uses TRBV19 and TRBJ1-2; 12 positions agree with TRBD1. V was clipped by 6 bases and J by 4 bases; unmatched bases: 9. CDR1 is LNHDA and CDR2 is SQIVND in the germline V gene (reference sequence). The CDR3 totals 16 residues. The CDR3 sequence is CASSTGTGGQVYGYTF. The CDR3 DNA sequence: TGTGCCAGTAGCACCGGGACAGGGGGCCAAGTCTATGGCTACACCTTC.

The chain has TRBV7-8 and TRBJ2-2; unclear D gene. The CDR3 covers 16 residues. V was trimmed by 0 bases and J by 7 bases, leaving 15 bases between them. Germline V lookup: CDR1 SGHVS, CDR2 FQNEAQ. The CDR3 spells CASSLALSPLVGELFF. The CDR3 nucleotides read TGTGCCAGCAGCTTAGCGTTATCCCCCCTAGTCGGGGAGCTGTTTTTT.

This clone showed up just a few times. CDR3 nucleotide sequence: TGTGCCAGCAGCCCAAGGACAGGGCGTGACACTGAAGCTTTCTTT. Its translation: CASSPRTGRDTEAFF. This sequence joins TRBV11-3 and TRBJ1-1; 8 nucleotides agree with TRBD1. The V gene end was trimmed by 5 bases and the J gene end by 3 bases; junction bases not matched to a gene: 8. Germline CDR1 is SGHNT and CDR2 is YENEEA. The CDR3 length is 15 residues.

This clone was seen a few times. The chain has TRBV6-6 and TRBJ1-1, with D hard to call. The CDR3 loop spans 14 amino acids. Germline CDR1 reads MNHNY; CDR2 reads SVGAGI (reference sequence). With 0 bases removed from V and 3 bases from J, the gap between germline ends came to 8 bases. The CDR3 sequence is CASSYSNRDTEAFF. CDR3 nucleotide sequence: TGTGCCAGCAGTTACTCGAATCGGGACACTGAAGCTTTCTTT.

The V call is TRBV9, the J call TRBJ1-5; D uncertain. Germline-derived CDR1 and CDR2 are SGDLS and YYNGEE. The CDR3 extends over 14 amino acids. Trimming removed 3 bases from V and 5 bases from J, with 12 bases in between. CDR3 bases: TGTGCCAGCAGCGCCCGAGGAACTTATCAGCCCCAGCATTTT. The encoded protein is CASSARGTYQPQHF. Together with reference TRBV9 and TRBJ1-5, the CDR3 gives the full variable domain: DSGVTQTPKHLITATGQRVTLRCSPRSGDLSVYWYQQSLDQGLQFLIQYYNGEERAKGNILERFSAQQFPDLHSELNLSSLELGDSALYFCASSARGTYQPQHFGDGTRLSIL.

The chain combines TRBV30 with TRBJ2-2; no clear D gene. CDR3 length: 12 residues. V was cut by 2 bases and J by 5 bases, with 6 bases left in between. Per germline, CDR1 GTSNPN and CDR2 SVGIG (reference sequence). The CDR3 here is CAWSTPTGELFF. Written as DNA, the CDR3 is TGTGCCTGGAGTACTCCAACCGGGGAGCTGTTTTTT.

This clone has more than one count but fewer than ten. The chain employs TRBV27 and TRBJ2-7; D perhaps matches TRBD1 (6 bases). Between the trimmed V and J ends, which lost 2 bases and 0 bases, there was a span of 8 bases. CDR3 length: 14 residues. Germline values: CDR1 MNHEY, CDR2 SMNVEV (reference sequence). The CDR3 DNA reads TGTGCCAGCAGTTTAGGGACAAGCTCCTACGAGCAGTACTTC. It yields the protein CASSLGTSSYEQYF.

The chain is built from TRBV27 and TRBJ2-7; 8 nucleotides line up with TRBD1. The V gene's germline CDR1 is MNHEY and CDR2 SMNVEV (reference sequence). Trimming removed 5 bases from V and 3 bases from J; junction bases left unmatched: 6. The CDR3 is made up of 14 amino acids. CDR3 protein: CASSPGQAFYEQYF. The CDR3 DNA is TGTGCCAGCAGTCCGGGACAGGCGTTCTACGAGCAGTACTTC.

The V call is TRBV6-6, the J call TRBJ1-3; TRBD1 matches 7 bases. Unmatched junction bases numbered 10, after V lost 6 bases and J lost 11 bases. The CDR3 runs to 13 residues. Per the germline V gene, CDR1 is MNHNY and CDR2 is SVGAGI (reference sequence). The CDR3 loop reads CASRPTGAGAIYF. CDR3 coding DNA: TGTGCCAGCAGGCCAACAGGGGCCGGGGCCATATATTTT.

This clone has a single count. CDR3 nucleotide sequence: TGTGCCAGCAGTTACAGCCTTGTGACAGATACGCAGTATTTT. Its protein product is CASSYSLVTDTQYF. This chain links TRBV27 with TRBJ2-3, with D uncertain. V lost 4 bases and J lost 3, with 11 bases in between. CDR1 and CDR2 from the germline V gene are MNHEY and SMNVEV (reference sequence). The CDR3 has 14 amino acids.

V is TRBV9 and J is TRBJ1-5; maybe TRBD1 (5 bases). The CDR3 length is 14 residues. Germline V gives CDR1 SGDLS, CDR2 YYNGEE. V was clipped by 0 bases and J by 6 bases, with 10 bases between them. This CDR3 is CASSVAGSGQPQHF. In nucleotides, the CDR3 is TGTGCCAGCAGCGTAGCAGGGTCCGGTCAGCCCCAGCATTTT. Supplemented by reference TRBV9 and TRBJ1-5, the full variable domain reads DSGVTQTPKHLITATGQRVTLRCSPRSGDLSVYWYQQSLDQGLQFLIQYYNGEERAKGNILERFSAQQFPDLHSELNLSSLELGDSALYFCASSVAGSGQPQHFGDGTRLSIL.

The J gene is TRBJ2-5, the V gene TRBV19; 9 bases map to TRBD1. The V gene's germline CDR1 is LNHDA and CDR2 SQIVND (reference sequence). The V segment lost 1 base and the J segment 3 bases; nucleotides outside the gene matches: 6. The CDR3 runs to 16 residues. The CDR3 region has the DNA TGTGCCAGTAGTATAGTCTGGGACAGGGTTGAAGAGACCCAGTACTTC. Translating gives CASSIVWDRVEETQYF.

The chain carries TRBV6-7 and TRBJ2-3; no clear D gene. TRBV6-7 falls under the ORF class, with uncertain function. The CDR3 totals 17 residues. V gave up 0 bases and J gave up 0 bases, with 13 bases separating them. The CDR3 loop is CASSYSKVAFSTDTQYF. Here the CDR3 DNA reads TGTGCCAGCAGTTACTCGAAAGTGGCCTTTAGCACAGATACGCAGTATTTT.

This chain joins TRBV5-8 and TRBJ2-3; 11 bases are shared with TRBD1. This CDR3 is 17 amino acids long. In germline, CDR1 is SGHTS, CDR2 YDEGEE. J gave up 3 bases and V 0 bases, and 6 bases lay outside the gene matches. The CDR3 region is CASSLGFGQGATDTQYF. Written as DNA, the CDR3 is TGTGCCAGCAGCTTGGGATTCGGACAGGGGGCTACAGATACGCAGTATTTT.

The rearrangement links TRBV7-3 to TRBJ2-3; 12 bases line up with TRBD2. Germline CDR1 SGHTA, CDR2 FQGTGA. CDR3 length equals 16 residues. V was pared by 5 bases and J by 4 bases, with 7 bases of the junction left unmatched. CDR3 in DNA: TGTGCCAGCAGCGCCCTAGCGGGAGGGCCGTCAGATACGCAGTATTTT. This encodes CASSALAGGPSDTQYF.

This clone appeared once. V usage is TRBV11-3 and J usage is TRBJ2-7; perhaps TRBD2 as D (5 bases). V dropped 0 bases and J dropped 6 bases, with 15 bases sitting between them. This CDR3 spans 15 amino acids. Germline values: CDR1 SGHNT, CDR2 YENEEA. In DNA form, the CDR3 reads TGTGCCAGCAGCTTAGAATTGGCTAGACGGGGCGAGCAGTACTTC. Protein product: CASSLELARRGEQYF.